This is a list of T cell receptor beta chains from one sample in a study of cytomegalovirus exposure and HLA in healthy donors. Using immunoSEQ multiplex PCR, the repertoire was profiled, and TCRdb retains in-frame clones only, with some absent. In total, the table holds about 190,000 clones. The sample taken for sequencing was PBMCs. The receptors were sampled from a woman in her thirties in good health and CMV-seropositive. CDR3s include the opening cysteine and the closing phenylalanine or tryptophan.

v_gene: TRBV5-6; len: 14; j_gene: TRBJ1-2; CDR3aa: CASSSLGHSYGYTF
v_gene: TRBV4-1; len: 12; j_gene: TRBJ1-2; CDR3aa: CASSHNGDGYTF
v_gene: TRBV27; len: 13; j_gene: TRBJ1-2; CDR3aa: CASSTDRGGGYTF
v_gene: TRBV19; len: 16; j_gene: TRBJ2-7; CDR3aa: CASSIGAGTGINEQYF
v_gene: TRBV18; len: 14; j_gene: TRBJ2-7; CDR3aa: CASSPRTQDYEQYF
v_gene: TRBV2; len: 14; j_gene: TRBJ1-3; CDR3aa: CASGQSTSGNTIYF
v_gene: TRBV28; len: 18; j_gene: TRBJ2-1; CDR3aa: CASRQTSTLFDSYNEQFF
v_gene: TRBV5-4; len: 15; j_gene: TRBJ2-1; CDR3aa: CASSVGLAGFNEQFF
v_gene: TRBV10-1; len: 15; j_gene: TRBJ2-1; CDR3aa: CASGRTSGRAGEQFF
v_gene: TRBV6-1; len: 16; j_gene: TRBJ2-7; CDR3aa: CASSEEGGQGTYEQYF
v_gene: TRBV9; len: 14; j_gene: TRBJ1-3; CDR3aa: CASSGDRTGNTIYF
v_gene: TRBV18; len: 13; j_gene: TRBJ1-6; CDR3aa: CASSSGNNSPLHF
v_gene: TRBV20-1; len: 11; j_gene: TRBJ1-1; CDR3aa: CSARGARWAFF
v_gene: TRBV15; len: 16; j_gene: TRBJ2-5; CDR3aa: CATSRDSWGPQETQYF
v_gene: TRBV28; len: 16; j_gene: TRBJ2-1; CDR3aa: CASSPVSSGLYNEQFF
v_gene: TRBV27; len: 16; j_gene: TRBJ1-5; CDR3aa: CASSLLPQGGDLPQHF
v_gene: TRBV10-3; len: 16; j_gene: TRBJ1-5; CDR3aa: CAISAQGALSNQPQHF
v_gene: TRBV6-5; len: 16; j_gene: TRBJ2-7; CDR3aa: CASSYSMAGATYEQYF
v_gene: TRBV4-1; len: 15; j_gene: TRBJ1-1; CDR3aa: CASSQSGTLNTEAFF
v_gene: TRBV19; len: 13; j_gene: TRBJ1-2; CDR3aa: CASRGEGGEGYTF
v_gene: TRBV5-1; len: 17; j_gene: TRBJ2-5; CDR3aa: CASSLAQGRGYQETQYF
v_gene: TRBV5-1; len: 13; j_gene: TRBJ1-1; CDR3aa: CASRREANTEAFF
v_gene: TRBV5-1; len: 14; j_gene: TRBJ2-7; CDR3aa: CASSPDRVGNEQYF
v_gene: TRBV5-6; len: 15; j_gene: TRBJ1-6; CDR3aa: CASSLGQGFNSPLHF
v_gene: TRBV7-9; len: 14; j_gene: TRBJ2-7; CDR3aa: CASSSELVVDEQYF
v_gene: TRBV12-5; len: 14; j_gene: TRBJ2-7; CDR3aa: CASGLPGHPYEQYF
v_gene: TRBV11-2; len: 14; j_gene: TRBJ1-1; CDR3aa: CASSSNGGSTEAFF
v_gene: TRBV6-5; len: 13; j_gene: TRBJ1-2; CDR3aa: CASSYDRNYGYTF
v_gene: TRBV10-1; len: 13; j_gene: TRBJ2-4; CDR3aa: CASKRGHKNIQYF
v_gene: TRBV15; len: 18; j_gene: TRBJ1-5; CDR3aa: CATSRGRLGAHSNQPQHF
v_gene: TRBV10-1; len: 16; j_gene: TRBJ2-3; CDR3aa: CASSEPGTSGGDTQYF
v_gene: TRBV30; len: 11; j_gene: TRBJ2-2; CDR3aa: CAWSGIGELFF
v_gene: TRBV7-9; len: 19; j_gene: TRBJ1-5; CDR3aa: CASSNDAPGQSYSNQPQHF
v_gene: TRBV28; len: 14; j_gene: TRBJ2-7; CDR3aa: CASSLAGAAYEQYF
v_gene: TRBV6-5; len: 15; j_gene: TRBJ2-5; CDR3aa: CASKASGAFGETQYF
v_gene: TRBV30; len: 13; j_gene: TRBJ1-2; CDR3aa: CASRGGGDYGYTF
v_gene: TRBV16; len: 15; j_gene: TRBJ1-1; CDR3aa: CASSQSTAQVAEAFF
v_gene: TRBV6-5; len: 15; j_gene: TRBJ1-2; CDR3aa: CASSYSMGHSYGYTF
v_gene: TRBV6-6; len: 12; j_gene: TRBJ2-3; CDR3aa: CASFEYTDTQYF